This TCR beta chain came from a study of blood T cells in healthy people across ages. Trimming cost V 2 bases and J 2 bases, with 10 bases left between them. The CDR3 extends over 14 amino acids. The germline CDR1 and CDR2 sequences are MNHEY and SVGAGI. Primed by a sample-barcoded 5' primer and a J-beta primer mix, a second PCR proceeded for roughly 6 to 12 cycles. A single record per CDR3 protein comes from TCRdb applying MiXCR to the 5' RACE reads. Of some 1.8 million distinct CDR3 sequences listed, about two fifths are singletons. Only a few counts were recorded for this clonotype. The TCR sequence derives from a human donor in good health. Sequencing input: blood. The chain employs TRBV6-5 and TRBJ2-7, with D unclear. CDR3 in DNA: TGTGCCAGCAGTTACGAGCGCGGAGCCTACGAGCAGTACTTC. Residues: CASSYERGAYEQYF.